The clone carrying this T cell receptor (beta chain) showed up many times. The antigen is unknown. The data are from a study of CD8+CD57+ T cells in acquired aplastic anemia. Across the whole study: Sorted CD4+ and CD8+ cells yielded roughly 3 ug of DNA on average. Overall study findings and caveats: Patients shared just under 30 CD8+ CDR3 sequences with controls.

Per the germline V gene, CDR1 is SEHNR and CDR2 is FQNEAQ (reference sequence). V was shortened by 2 bases and J by 6 bases, with 10 bases between the two germline ends. The CDR3 sequence is 13 residues long. Template material for TCR beta VDJ and CDR3 profiling consisted of genomic DNA. TCRdb reprocessed the reads with MiXCR, giving one entry per CDR3 protein. The sample yields over 150,000 distinct CDR3 sequences, about 50% seen once. Sequencing was done on patients that had shown CD8+CD57+ cell expansion by flow cytometry. There were no patients without severe acquired aplastic anemia. Patients had undergone no therapy by the time their blood was sampled.

The TCR sequence derives from a human donor with aplastic anemia. The rearrangement uses TRBV7-9 and TRBJ1-2; tentatively, D is TRBD1 (5 bases). Sequenced: sorted CD4+, CD8+, or CD8+CD57+ T cells (not recorded which) from PBMCs. The CDR3 coding sequence is TGTGCCAGCAGCTTACCTCCCAGGGATGGCTACACCTTC. It codes for CASSLPPRDGYTF.